This T cell receptor beta chain was identified during a study of shared T cell receptors in the human thymus. Between the trimmed V and J ends, which lost 0 bases and 0 bases, there was a span of 16 bases. Germline CDR1 and CDR2: LGHNA and YSLEER. The CDR3 runs 18 residues. Sequenced by immunoSEQ multiplex PCR; TCRdb stores in-frame clones only, minus some. This sample yields hundreds of thousands of clones, of which 70% to 90% are seen a single time; roughly 0.0087% belongs to the top ten. The data were also submitted as part of a second study, on human thymus T cells. According to that study: All donors were healthy Finnish infants who were undergoing corrective surgery to treat congenital heart defects. Resections that were taken during corrective heart surgery supplied the thymus tissue.

The chain recombines TRBV4-3 with TRBJ2-3; D unclear. The TCR was taken from a boy under two years old with a congenital heart defect. Sequenced material: thymocytes. CDR3 nucleotide sequence: TGCGCCAGCAGCCAAGATTTTCTCAGATTCCCTAGCACAGATACGCAGTATTTT. Its protein product is CASSQDFLRFPSTDTQYF.